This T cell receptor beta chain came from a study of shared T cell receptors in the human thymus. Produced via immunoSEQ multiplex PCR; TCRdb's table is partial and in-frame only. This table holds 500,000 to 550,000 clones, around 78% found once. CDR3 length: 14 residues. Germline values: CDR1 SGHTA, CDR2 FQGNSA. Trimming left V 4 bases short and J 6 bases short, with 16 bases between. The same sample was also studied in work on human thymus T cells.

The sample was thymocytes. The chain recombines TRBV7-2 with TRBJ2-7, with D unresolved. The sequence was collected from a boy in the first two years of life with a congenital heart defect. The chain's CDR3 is CASSSATVHSEQYF. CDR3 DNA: TGTGCCAGCAGCTCCGCCACGGTCCATTCCGAGCAGTACTTC.